This T cell receptor beta chain was recorded in a study of cytomegalovirus exposure and HLA in healthy donors (dated 2017 in TCRdb). As for the study more broadly: An earlier analysis of several hundred of the donors reported approximately 260 Gb of sequence data and roughly 120 million unique TCR beta sequences obtained from about 180 million T cells. Approximately 310 gigabases of sequencing data and 78 million or so unique TCR sequences were included in an early release covering 550 to 650 HLA-typed donors. Of the 398 genotyped donors, 65% to 90% fell in the genetic ancestry cluster associated with self-reported Caucasian donors. The study aimed to test whether cataloging public T cell receptors could reveal signatures of past pathogen exposure. The study used immunosequencing to profile the T cell repertoires of under 700 subjects and linked those repertoires to cytomegalovirus serostatus. Besides the first cohort of more than 650 subjects, a separate validation cohort made up of some 110 different subjects was used. The study combined high-throughput TCR immunosequencing, statistical association of individual TCRs with disease status, and machine learning to predict cytomegalovirus infection status. A later analysis re-examined previously published TCR beta repertoires from roughly 650 donors and added high-resolution HLA genotyping to investigate patterns of TCR occurrence. In the later analysis, no new phenotypic data were used to find candidate immune exposures; instead, reliance was placed on TCR beta sequences and their occurrence across donors. An earlier analysis of 587 of the donors used high-throughput TCR beta sequencing to judge whether each TCR beta V gene segment behaved as functional or pseudogenic. Donor age, sex, ethnicity and CMV serostatus were compiled together with the repertoire data. A later genetic analysis used genome-wide SNP genotypes for about 65% of the roughly 700 donors, treating that subset as a discovery cohort. Every discovery cohort repertoire had been produced on one sequencing platform. HLA typing included class I and class II loci at four-digit resolution. Typing coverage differed by locus: A, B, C, DRB1 and DQB1 were typed in about 620-640 donors, DQA1 in about 500, DPA1 in around 610, and DPB1 in 472. Roughly 5 DR-DQ haplotypes were treated as single units for association and clustering because of strong linkage in the cohort. Across 398 genotyped donors of the cohort, an average of approximately 220,000 unique TCR beta nucleotide sequences per donor were sequenced, and approximately 17% of those sequences were non-productive.

Broader findings and caveats from the paper: A further reported finding was that TCR beta sequences accurately predicted the HLA-A and HLA-B alleles for most subjects in the first cohort. According to the authors, the approach could potentially be generalized to other disease states and immunological phenotypes. When HLA alleles, especially DR and DQ, strongly co-occurred, attributing TCR associations to individual alleles was difficult. Compared with equally common non-associated chains, HLA-associated TCR beta chains in a later analysis were more clonally expanded and had lower generation probabilities. A cluster of highly shared sequence variants was judged likely to represent a technical artifact of the sequencing pipeline. A later analysis reported that several top co-occurrence clusters appeared linked to parvovirus B19, influenza, CMV and Epstein-Barr virus. A later analysis found that most CMV-associated TCR beta chains appeared HLA-restricted, with HLA associations seemingly driven largely by CMV exposure. HLA typing was unavailable for some donors at each locus, so association tests used only the typed subset. Linkage disequilibrium might explain the correlated functional status among segregating V segments, but an unknown experimental factor could not be excluded. In a later analysis, around 15,000 TCR beta sequences were associated with specific HLA alleles at a false discovery rate of 0.05. Some IMGT-functional V segments, including TRBV6-2 and TRBV6-3, could not be told apart with the 87-base-pair reads, so those segments were excluded. Because counts were too low, around 18 rarely observed V segments, including chromosome 9 orphons, were left out of the earlier analysis of 587 of the donors. A few of the identified cytomegalovirus-associated TCR beta chains were confirmed in vitro to be specific for cytomegalovirus antigens. In this cohort, only TCR beta chains were sequenced, and detectable features were limited by the absence of alpha or paired-chain data. For the cohort, immune exposure information was limited to CMV serostatus. A later genetic analysis reported fewer N-insertions in productive TCRs among donors in an Asian-associated ancestry cluster than the roughly 720-donor mean. In an earlier analysis of some 500 of the donors, most TCR beta V segments appeared in productive rearrangements about 90% or about 30% of the time, broadly matching IMGT annotations. Most TCR sequences were observed very rarely across donors, whereas some public TCRs were present in many individuals. V-gene and J-gene trimming of TCR beta chains was associated with a missense DCLRE1C variant in a later genetic analysis, and the association was replicated in an independent cohort. A total of 150 to 200 TCR beta chains were listed by the study as associated with cytomegalovirus. The presence/absence analyses assumed that sequencing depth was roughly uniform across donors, and that assumption may not be true. According to a later analysis, TCR association rates differed among HLA loci, with DRB1 alleles showing the most associated TCRs and HLA-C alleles showing the fewest. Cytomegalovirus status was reported to be diagnosed by the classifier with high specificity and sensitivity in both the original and validation cohorts.

The cohort comprised approximately 700 healthy bone marrow donors. At the time of sampling, all cohort members were nominally healthy, though unrecorded immune exposures were likely present. The donor tested CMV seronegative and was one of the 352 seronegative cohort members. Each donor provided a peripheral blood sample, and peripheral blood mononuclear cells were used for TCR beta sequencing. Genomic DNA extraction from the blood cell samples was performed with the Qiagen DNeasy Blood Extraction Kit. With regard to this clone: Its antigen target is currently unknown. No base quality information exists; no much larger clone differs at one position.

Libraries were built with the immunoSEQ multiplex PCR assay. For the multiplex PCR, a mixture combining 60 forward primers for TCR Vbeta segments and 13 reverse primers for TCR Jbeta segments was used. Amplification of the CDR3 region of rearranged TCR beta genes was performed with a multiplex PCR assay on genomic DNA. Amplified TCR beta libraries were sequenced as 87-base-pair reads on the Illumina HiSeq System. Concerning the study's data processing: A later analysis tallied tens of millions of unique TCR beta chains across the approximately 670 repertoires, and 10 million to 11 million of those chains were shared by two or more donors. Raw reads were error-corrected and collapsed into unique sequences with a nearest-neighbor algorithm that merged closely related sequences to remove PCR and sequencing errors. To assign V, D and J gene segments, CDR3 sequences were aligned to IMGT reference sequences. For a sequence to be retained, a match of at least six nucleotides to both a V gene segment and a J gene segment was required. A rearrangement counted as productive if the CDR3 had no stop codons and remained in frame with V and J, and every other rearrangement counted as non-productive. CDR3 was defined according to IMGT convention as the region running from the second conserved V-encoded cysteine to the conserved J-encoded phenylalanine. The earlier analysis of about 610 of the donors excluded sequences that lacked an unambiguous match to a single V gene segment. An earlier analysis of fewer than 750 of the donors called V segments functional above 56.7% productive rearrangements and segregating when the between-donor standard deviation exceeded 5%. A statistical classification framework was built for diagnosing cytomegalovirus status from the catalog of TCR beta chain sequences. In a later analysis, TCR nucleotide sequences were compared against IMGT/GENE-DB human TR gene sequences so that V and J genes could be assigned. A later analysis assigned CDR3 sequences and most-parsimonious VDJ recombination scenarios with the TCRdist pipeline. A later analysis defined each TCR beta chain by its CDR3 amino acid sequence plus V-gene family, and excluded reads lacking a unique V-gene family. To address suspected cross-contamination and a sequencing artifact, a later analysis removed roughly 640 highly shared, low-generation-probability nucleotide sequences. A later analysis calculated a clonal expansion index for each public chain from normalized within-repertoire ranks of inferred template counts. In a later analysis, generation probabilities were computed with a VDJ recombination model fitted to out-of-frame rearrangements, and the resulting probabilities were checked against IGoR. A later analysis scored TCR-TCR, TCR-HLA and TCR-CMV co-occurrence with hypergeometric tests, applying a repertoire-size bias correction to TCR pairs. A later analysis estimated false discovery rates by permuting HLA or CMV assignments 20 times. In a later analysis, co-occurring TCRs were grouped using DBSCAN, with TCRdist sequence similarity added in when clustering inside HLA-allele-positive subsets. Co-occurrence clustering excluded repertoires with fewer than 30,000 or more than 120,000 public chains, plus five with anomalous nucleotide sharing. TCRdb's version of the immuneACCESS table is confined to in-frame rearrangements and falls short of the full clone set. An unresolved V gene accounts for under half of the shortfall where checked; the remainder is of unknown origin. Clone size and V and J calls were adopted from that table, with D and trimming inferred from the DNA. Counted in this sample were fewer than 200,000 clones; 65% to 80% of them appeared once. The ten largest clones add up to 4.3% of the sample.

The germline V gene yields ENHRY for CDR1 and SYGVKD for CDR2. V is pared back by 4 bases and J by 11 bases, with 17 bases lying between the germline termini. There are 13 amino acids in the CDR3, from cysteine to phenylalanine inclusive. The sequence is cut down to CDR3 DNA, 39 bases in frame from base 1. Recombination connected TRBV10-3 to TRBJ2-5, with TRBD2 tentatively as D gene (6 bases match). The origin of this receptor is a man between 40 and 49 years old in good health and CMV-seronegative. Sequenced material: PBMCs. The CDR3 protein: CAISGGMGGEQYF. The DNA reads TGTGCCATCAGTGGGGGAATGGGGGGTGAGCAGTACTTC.